This TCR beta chain derives from a study of blood T cell repertoires in COVID-19. Study at large: T cells, B-cell-depleted T cells, or PBMCs provided the cDNA or gDNA that served as material.

In this sample, this clone turned up once. Per the study methods: Amplification of reference gene primers provided the estimated nucleated cell counts. Sequenced by immunoSEQ multiplex PCR; TCRdb stores in-frame clones only, minus some. Clone size and the V and J calls come from that table; the DNA yielded D and trimming. The table records some 31,000 clones, 70% to 80% of them present only once. J was trimmed by 5 bases and V by 4 bases; bases with no gene match: 11. CDR3 length: 16 amino acids. Germline CDR1 SGHRS, CDR2 YFSETQ. This sequence originates from a woman aged 60-75 years with acute or convalescent COVID-19. J is TRBJ2-1 and V is TRBV5-1; 8 bases agree with TRBD1. Sequences were obtained from peripheral blood. CDR3 in amino acids: CASSPSPGQENNEQFF. The CDR3, as DNA: TGCGCCAGCAGCCCCTCCCCGGGACAGGAGAACAATGAGCAGTTCTTC.